Given below is one TCR beta chain in context. As originally analysed: Using reference gene primer amplification, nucleated cell counts were estimated. Libraries were prepared by immunoSEQ multiplex PCR; TCRdb keeps only in-frame clonotypes and omits some of them. That table furnishes V, J and clone size, whereas the DNA furnished D and trimming. The profile shows some 180,000 clones, around 89% of them singletons. CDR3 length: 12 residues. With 3 bases removed from V and 9 bases from J, the gap between germline ends came to 12 bases. The germline gives CDR1 SEHNR, CDR2 FQNEAQ (reference sequence). The data are from a study of blood T cell repertoires in COVID-19. On the study more broadly: From the United States, Italy and Spain came samples of acute and convalescent COVID-19. In each case, the material was cDNA or gDNA derived from T cells, B-cell-depleted T cells, or PBMCs.

The material sequenced was peripheral blood. This chain links TRBV7-9 with TRBJ2-7; D may be TRBD1 (6 bases). The TCR originated in a man aged 40-49 years with active or convalescent COVID-19. In DNA form, the CDR3 reads TGTGCCAGCAGCTTTTTACAGGGCTCGCAGTACTTC. Translated: CASSFLQGSQYF.